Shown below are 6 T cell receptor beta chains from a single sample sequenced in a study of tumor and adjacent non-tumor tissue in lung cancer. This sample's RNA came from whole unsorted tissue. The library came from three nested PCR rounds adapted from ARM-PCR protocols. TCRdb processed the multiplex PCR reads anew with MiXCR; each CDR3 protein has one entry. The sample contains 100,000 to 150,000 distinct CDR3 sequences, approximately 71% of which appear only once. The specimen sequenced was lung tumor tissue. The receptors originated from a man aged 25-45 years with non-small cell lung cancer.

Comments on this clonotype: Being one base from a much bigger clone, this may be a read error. As DNA, the CDR3 is TGTGCCAGCAGTTTATGGGGCACAGATACGGAGTATTTT. Translating gives CASSLWGTDTEYF. This chain joins TRBV12-3 or TRBV12-4 and TRBJ2-3, with D possibly TRBD1 on 5 matching bases. The CDR3 contains 13 residues.

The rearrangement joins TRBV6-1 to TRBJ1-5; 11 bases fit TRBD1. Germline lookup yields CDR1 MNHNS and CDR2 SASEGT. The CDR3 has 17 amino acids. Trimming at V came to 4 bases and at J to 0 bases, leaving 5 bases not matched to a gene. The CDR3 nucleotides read TGTGCCAGCAGTGGGGACAGGGGGGGCTATAGCAATCAGCCCCAGCATTTT. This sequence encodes CASSGDRGGYSNQPQHF.

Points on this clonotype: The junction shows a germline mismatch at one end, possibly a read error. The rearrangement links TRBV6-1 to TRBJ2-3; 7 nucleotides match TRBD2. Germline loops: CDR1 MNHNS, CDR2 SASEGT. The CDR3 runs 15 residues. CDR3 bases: TGTGCCAACAGTGAAAGCGGGACTAGCACAGATACGCAGTATTTT. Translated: CANSESGTSTDTQYF.

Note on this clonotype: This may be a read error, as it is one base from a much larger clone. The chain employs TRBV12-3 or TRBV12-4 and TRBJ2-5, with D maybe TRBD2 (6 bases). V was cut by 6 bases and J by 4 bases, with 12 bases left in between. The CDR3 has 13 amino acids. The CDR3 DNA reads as TGTGCCAGCAGCAGGGAGGATGTAGAGACCCAGTACTTC. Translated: CASSREDVETQYF.

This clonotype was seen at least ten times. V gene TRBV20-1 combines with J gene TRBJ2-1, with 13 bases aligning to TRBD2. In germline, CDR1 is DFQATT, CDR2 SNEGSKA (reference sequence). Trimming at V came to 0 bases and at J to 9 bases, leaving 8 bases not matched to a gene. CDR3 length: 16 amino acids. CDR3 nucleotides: TGCAGTGCTAGAGAAGGGAGGACTAGCGGGGGCGCTGAGCAGTTCTTC. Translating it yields CSAREGRTSGGAEQFF.

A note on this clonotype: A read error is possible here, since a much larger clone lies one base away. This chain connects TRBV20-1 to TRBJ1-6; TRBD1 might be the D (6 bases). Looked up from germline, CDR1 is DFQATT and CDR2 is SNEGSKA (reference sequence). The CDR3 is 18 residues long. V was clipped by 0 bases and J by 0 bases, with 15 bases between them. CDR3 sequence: CSARDQTGASSYNSPLHF. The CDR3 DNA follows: TGCAGTGCTAGAGACCAGACAGGAGCCAGCTCCTATAATTCACCCCTCCACTTT.